The 23 T cell receptor beta chains reported below all come from one sample, sequenced in a study of cytotoxic CD8 clonotypes in ibrutinib-treated CLL. Sequenced by immunoSEQ multiplex PCR; TCRdb stores in-frame clones only, minus some. This table has about 160,000 clones, roughly 80% appearing once. Source: PBMCs, taken after 24 months of ibrutinib treatment. The source of these receptors is a human donor with chronic lymphocytic leukemia.

The chain links TRBV28 to TRBJ1-2; 9 bases align to TRBD1. The length of the CDR3 is 13 residues. Unmatched junction bases numbered 1, after V lost 6 bases and J lost 2 bases. Germline assignment: CDR1 MDHEN and CDR2 SYDVKM. CDR3 loop: CASRGQGNYGYTF. CDR3 sequence (DNA): TGTGCCAGCAGGGGACAGGGAAACTATGGCTACACCTTC.

This clone was counted a single time. The CDR3 nucleotides read TGTGCCAGCAGCTTAGCTGCGTACGGGAATATCTATAATTCACCCCTCCACTTT. Protein sequence: CASSLAAYGNIYNSPLHF. V and J are TRBV7-8 and TRBJ1-6, with D unclear. V was clipped by 0 bases and J by 3 bases, with 15 bases between them. Germline CDR1 reads SGHVS; CDR2 reads FQNEAQ. The CDR3 is 18 amino acids.

This clone was counted once. The rearrangement uses TRBV6-6 and TRBJ2-7; D unresolved. This CDR3 is built from 14 residues. Germline CDR1 and CDR2: MNHNY and SVGAGI (reference sequence). Trimming removed 10 bases from V and 3 bases from J, with 19 bases in between. The CDR3 loop reads CATLNPFSLYEQYF. The DNA for the CDR3 is TGTGCCACCTTGAATCCATTCTCCCTCTACGAGCAGTACTTC.

The count of this clone is one. This chain uses TRBV4-1 with TRBJ1-1; possible D gene TRBD1, 5 bases. Trimming shortened V by 0 bases and J by 2 bases, and 16 bases separated the two germline ends. Germline loops: CDR1 MGHRA, CDR2 YSYEKL. The CDR3 is 17 amino acids. The CDR3 DNA is TGCGCCAGCAGCCAAGATGCCAGGGTCAAGCACAACACTGAAGCTTTCTTT. It encodes CASSQDARVKHNTEAFF.

The chain combines TRBV18 with TRBJ1-6; D is undetermined. V was trimmed by 6 bases and J by 9 bases, leaving 9 bases between them. Germline V gives CDR1 KGHSH, CDR2 LQKENI. This CDR3 has 12 amino acids. CDR3 residues: CASSTSPSPLHF. CDR3 in DNA: TGTGCCAGCTCGACCAGCCCTTCACCCCTCCACTTT. Full variable domain (remainder filled in from reference TRBV18 and TRBJ1-6): NAGVMQNPRHLVRRRGQEARLRCSPMKGHSHVYWYRQLPEEGLKFMVYLQKENIIDESGMPKERFSAEFPKEGPSILRIQQVVRGDSAAYFCASSTSPSPLHFGNGTRLTVT.

The table lists this clone with a count of one. Other DNA sequences from this sample encode an identical CDR3 as well. The chain combines TRBV6-5 with TRBJ1-3; 8 bases are shared with TRBD1. The V gene's germline CDR1 is MNHEY and CDR2 SVGAGI. The J segment lost 0 bases and the V segment lost 2 bases, leaving 0 bases of the junction unmatched. The CDR3 runs to 15 residues. CDR3 DNA sequence: TGTGCCAGCAGTTACGACAGGGGCTCTGGAAACACCATATATTTT. This gives the protein CASSYDRGSGNTIYF.

The chain uses TRBV20-1 and TRBJ2-5; D remains ambiguous. From germline, CDR1 is DFQATT and CDR2 SNEGSKA (reference sequence). CDR3 length: 11 residues. Deletions cut 3 bases from V and 5 bases from J, with 7 bases between. CDR3 nucleotide sequence: TGCAGTGCTAGGATATTTGAGACCCAGTACTTC. Amino acid sequence: CSARIFETQYF.

The gene calls are TRBV4-1 and TRBJ2-1, with 9 bases that match TRBD2. In germline, CDR1 is MGHRA, CDR2 YSYEKL. The ends lost 0 bases at V and 8 bases at J; junction bases unmatched: 17. CDR3 length: 19 amino acids. The CDR3: CASSQDGFHSGGWGDEQFF. The DNA of the CDR3 is TGCGCCAGCAGCCAAGATGGGTTCCATAGCGGGGGCTGGGGGGATGAGCAGTTCTTC.

This clone came up a few times. The chain combines TRBV19 with TRBJ2-1; unclear D gene. V dropped 5 bases and J dropped 6 bases, with 17 bases sitting between them. This CDR3 comprises 15 residues. Germline V gene data show CDR1 as LNHDA and CDR2 as SQIVND (reference sequence). The CDR3 sequence: CASSVDSALGNEQFF. The CDR3 coding sequence is TGTGCCAGTAGTGTTGACTCAGCCTTGGGCAATGAGCAGTTCTTC.

This chain uses TRBV7-2 with TRBJ1-4; D not certain. The CDR3 has 14 residues. V was cut by 1 base and J by 6 bases, with 9 bases left in between. Germline V CDR1 and CDR2: SGHTA, FQGNSA. CDR3 in amino acids: CASSLGGFDEKLFF. The CDR3 DNA reads TGTGCCAGCAGCTTAGGAGGGTTTGATGAAAAACTGTTTTTT. The full variable domain, completed using reference TRBV7-2 and TRBJ1-4, is GAGVSQSPSNKVTEKGKDVELRCDPISGHTALYWYRQSLGQGLEFLIYFQGNSAPDKSGLPSDRFSAERTGGSVSTLTIQRTQQEDSAVYLCASSLGGFDEKLFFGSGTQLSVL.

The J gene is TRBJ1-5, the V gene TRBV5-1, with D uncertain. The CDR3 extends over 17 amino acids. V lost 0 bases and J lost 1, with 14 bases in between. Looked up from germline, CDR1 is SGHRS and CDR2 is YFSETQ. CDR3 region: CASSLEASSASNQPQHF. CDR3 nucleotides: TGCGCCAGCAGCTTGGAGGCGAGCAGCGCGAGCAATCAGCCCCAGCATTTT.

This chain links TRBV7-2 with TRBJ1-2; 8 positions match TRBD1. The CDR3 runs to 21 residues. V shed 0 bases, J shed 1 base, and the junction held 19 bases outside the gene matches. Germline lookup yields CDR1 SGHTA and CDR2 FQGNSA. CDR3 sequence: CASSLAPTRGRGILSNYGYTF. CDR3 DNA sequence: TGTGCCAGCAGCTTAGCGCCCACCAGGGGGCGCGGTATTCTGAGTAACTATGGCTACACCTTC.

V and J are TRBV28 and TRBJ1-1, with TRBD1 identical over 8 bases. Per germline, CDR1 MDHEN and CDR2 SYDVKM. The CDR3 has 14 residues. Germline trimming cut 3 bases from V and 6 bases from J; bases unmatched to any gene: 6. The CDR3 spells CASSFGDRLSEAFF. Written as DNA, the CDR3 is TGTGCCAGCAGTTTCGGGGACAGGCTTTCTGAAGCTTTCTTT.

The CDR3 spells CATSSARGMTYEQYF. In DNA, the CDR3 is TGTGCCACCAGCTCGGCGAGGGGGATGACCTACGAGCAGTACTTC. The rearrangement uses TRBV15 and TRBJ2-7, with TRBD1 as a possible D gene (6 bases). This CDR3 has 15 amino acids. V was shortened by 5 bases and J by 2 bases, with 16 bases between the two germline ends. Germline-derived CDR1 and CDR2 are LNHNV and YYDKDF (reference sequence).

The rearrangement links TRBV5-4 to TRBJ1-1, with a weak D call TRBD1 (5 bases). The CDR3 is 14 amino acids. Germline V gene sequence: CDR1 SGHNT, CDR2 YYREEE (reference sequence). V lost 7 bases to trimming and J lost 0 bases, with 13 bases between them. CDR3: CASATGTLNTEAFF. The CDR3 nucleotides read TGTGCCAGCGCTACCGGGACGTTGAACACTGAAGCTTTCTTT.

The V gene is TRBV5-1, the J gene TRBJ2-2, with D maybe TRBD1 (5 bases). V lost 4 bases and J lost 3, with 13 bases in between. This CDR3 has 15 residues. Germline CDR1 is SGHRS and CDR2 is YFSETQ. CDR3 protein: CASSPRKGHTGELFF. In DNA, the CDR3 is TGCGCCAGCAGCCCTCGCAAGGGGCACACCGGGGAGCTGTTTTTT.

The chain joins TRBV19 to TRBJ1-5, with 8 bases fitting TRBD1. The V gene end was trimmed by 5 bases and the J gene end by 6 bases; junction bases not matched to a gene: 6. Germline V CDR1 and CDR2: LNHDA, SQIVND (reference sequence). CDR3 length equals 14 residues. The CDR3 nucleotides read TGTGCCAGTAGTCAGGGGGCGGCTAGTCAGCCCCAGCATTTT. It specifies CASSQGAASQPQHF.

The rearrangement joins TRBV19 to TRBJ1-2; 9 bases are a match to TRBD1. Per germline, CDR1 LNHDA and CDR2 SQIVND (reference sequence). Losses at the gene ends were 6 bases for V and 5 bases for J; bases not matched to a gene: 10. The CDR3 runs 15 residues. DNA of the CDR3: TGTGCCAGTAGCCAGGCCGGGACAGGGTCTTATGGCTACACCTTC. This codes for CASSQAGTGSYGYTF.

This sequence joins TRBV5-1 and TRBJ2-3; possibly TRBD1 for D (7 bases). The germline V gene encodes CDR1 SGHRS and CDR2 YFSETQ. The ends were cut back, 3 bases at V and 2 bases at J, with 13 bases in the middle. The CDR3 covers 15 residues. In nucleotides, the CDR3 is TGCGCCAGCAGCTCAGGGGGAGGTAACACAGATACGCAGTATTTT. Translated: CASSSGGGNTDTQYF.

A remark on this clone: Distinct nucleotide sequences in the sample also encode this CDR3. The CDR3 DNA is TGTGCCAGCAGCCTTGAGCCCCGGGAGGGCTACGAGCAGTACTTC. Translation: CASSLEPREGYEQYF. The V and J genes are TRBV6-5 and TRBJ2-7; TRBD2 matches 8 bases. J was trimmed by 3 bases and V by 6 bases; bases with no gene match: 10. This CDR3 spans 15 amino acids. In germline, CDR1 is MNHEY, CDR2 SVGAGI.

This rearrangement joins TRBV14 to TRBJ2-5; 7 bases are shared with TRBD2. The germline gives CDR1 SGHDN, CDR2 FVKESK. V dropped 0 bases and J dropped 5; count of bases not matched to a gene: 6. The CDR3 runs 15 residues. The chain's CDR3 is CASSQDGGSGETQYF. In DNA form, the CDR3 reads TGTGCCAGCAGCCAAGACGGCGGGAGCGGGGAGACCCAGTACTTC.

V is TRBV28 and J is TRBJ2-7; 11 bases map to TRBD2. The V segment lost 10 bases and the J segment 5 bases; nucleotides outside the gene matches: 7. Germline CDR1 is MDHEN and CDR2 is SYDVKM. The CDR3 totals 13 residues. CDR3: CATRSGRENEQYF. DNA of the CDR3: TGTGCCACCCGTAGCGGGAGGGAGAACGAGCAGTACTTC.

This clone has a count of ten or more. The V and J genes are TRBV2 and TRBJ2-2, with 8 bases that match TRBD2. V was pared by 6 bases and J by 3 bases, with 3 bases of the junction left unmatched. The CDR3 totals 14 residues. Looked up from germline, CDR1 is SNHLY and CDR2 is FYNNEI. The CDR3 region is CASRGTRYTGELFF. In DNA form, the CDR3 reads TGTGCCAGCAGGGGGACTAGATACACCGGGGAGCTGTTTTTT. Supplemented by reference TRBV2 and TRBJ2-2, the full variable domain reads EPEVTQTPSHQVTQMGQEVILRCVPISNHLYFYWYRQILGQKVEFLVSFYNNEISEKSEIFDDQFSVERPDGSNFTLKIRSTKLEDSAMYFCASRGTRYTGELFFGEGSRLTVL.